This entry features one T cell receptor beta chain sequence. This record comes from a study of OX40 agonist ivuxolimab in advanced cancers. The repertoire was sequenced with immunoSEQ multiplex PCR; TCRdb's copy has only in-frame clones and lacks some. The table has around 55,000 clones, around 88% seen once; the top ten hold about an eighth. This clonotype was obtained from an adult with an advanced solid tumor such as melanoma, head and neck, liver or kidney cancer. Sequences were derived from CD4+ or CD8+ T cells sorted from blood, sampled in a trial of the OX40 agonist ivuxolimab.

In DNA form, the CDR3 reads TGTGCCAGCAGTTATAGGCTAGGTGGCAGGGCGACCCGGGAGACCCAGTACTTC. Translation: CASSYRLGGRATRETQYF. The chain recombines TRBV6-9 with TRBJ2-5, with a weak D call TRBD1 (5 bases). V lost 2 bases, J lost 5 bases, and 24 bases lay in between. The CDR3 runs 18 residues. CDR1 MNHGY and CDR2 SVAAGI come from the germline V gene.